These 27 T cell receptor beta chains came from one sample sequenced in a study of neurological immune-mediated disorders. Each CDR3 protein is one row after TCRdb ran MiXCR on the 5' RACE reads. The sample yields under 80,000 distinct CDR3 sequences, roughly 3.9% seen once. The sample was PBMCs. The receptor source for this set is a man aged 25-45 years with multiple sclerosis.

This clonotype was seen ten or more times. The CDR3 is CASSPWGTDTQYF. Written as DNA, the CDR3 is TGTGCCAGCAGTCCCTGGGGGACAGATACGCAGTATTTT. This chain links TRBV7-8 with TRBJ2-3; D could derive from TRBD1 or TRBD2 (5 bases each). Germline loops: CDR1 SGHVS, CDR2 FQNEAQ. This CDR3 spans 13 amino acids. V gave up 6 bases and J gave up 3 bases, with 10 bases separating them.

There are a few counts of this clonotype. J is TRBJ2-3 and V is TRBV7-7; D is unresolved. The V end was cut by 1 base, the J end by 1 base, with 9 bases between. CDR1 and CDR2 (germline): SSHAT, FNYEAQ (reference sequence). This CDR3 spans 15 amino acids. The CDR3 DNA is TGTGCCAGCAGCTTAGATCCCGTCGGCACAGATACGCAGTATTTT. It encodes CASSLDPVGTDTQYF.

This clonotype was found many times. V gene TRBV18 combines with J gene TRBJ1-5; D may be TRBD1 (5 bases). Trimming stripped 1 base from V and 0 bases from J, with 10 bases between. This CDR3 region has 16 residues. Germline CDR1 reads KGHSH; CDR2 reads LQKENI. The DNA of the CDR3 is TGTGCCAGCTCACCACAAACAGACAGTAGCAATCAGCCCCAGCATTTT. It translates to CASSPQTDSSNQPQHF.

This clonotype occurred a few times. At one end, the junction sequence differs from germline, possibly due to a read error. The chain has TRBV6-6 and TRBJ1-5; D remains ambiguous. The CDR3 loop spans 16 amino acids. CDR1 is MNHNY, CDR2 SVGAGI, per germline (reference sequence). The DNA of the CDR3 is TGTGCCAGCAGACCGAAGGGAGCTGGGAGCAATCAGCCCCAGAATTTT. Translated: CASRPKGAGSNQPQNF.

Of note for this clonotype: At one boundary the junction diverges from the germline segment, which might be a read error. Written as DNA, the CDR3 is TGCGCCAGCAGCCGAGACAGGGGTAATCAGCCCCAGAATTTT. As protein: CASSRDRGNQPQNF. This chain joins TRBV4-3 and TRBJ1-5; 8 bases are shared with TRBD1. The CDR3 totals 14 residues. Germline-derived CDR1 and CDR2 are LGHNA and YSLEER.

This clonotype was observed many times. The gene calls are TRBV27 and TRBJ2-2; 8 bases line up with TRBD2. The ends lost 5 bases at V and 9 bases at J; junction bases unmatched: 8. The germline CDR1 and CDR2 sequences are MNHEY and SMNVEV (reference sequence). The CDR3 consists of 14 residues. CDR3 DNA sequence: TGTGCCAGCAGTCCCGGGACTAGTATTTGGGAGCTGTTTTTT. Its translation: CASSPGTSIWELFF.

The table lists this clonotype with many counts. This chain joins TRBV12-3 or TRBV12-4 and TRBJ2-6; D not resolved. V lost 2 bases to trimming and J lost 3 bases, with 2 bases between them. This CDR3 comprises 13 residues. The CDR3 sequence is CASSLNGANVLTF. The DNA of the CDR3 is TGTGCCAGCAGTTTAAATGGGGCCAACGTCCTGACTTTC.

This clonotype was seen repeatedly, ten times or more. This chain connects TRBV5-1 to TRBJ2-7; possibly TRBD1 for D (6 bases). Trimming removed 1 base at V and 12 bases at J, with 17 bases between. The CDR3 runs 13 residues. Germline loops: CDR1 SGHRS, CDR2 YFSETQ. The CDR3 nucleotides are TGCGCCAGCAGCTTGATGGGGCCCGGGACACCGTACTTC. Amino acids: CASSLMGPGTPYF.

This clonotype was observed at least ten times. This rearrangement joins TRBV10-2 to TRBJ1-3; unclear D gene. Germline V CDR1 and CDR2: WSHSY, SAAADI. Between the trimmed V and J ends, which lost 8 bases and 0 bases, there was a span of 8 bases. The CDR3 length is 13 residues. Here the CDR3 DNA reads TGCGCCAGCGGTTGGGACTCTGGAAACACCATATATTTT. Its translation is CASGWDSGNTIYF.

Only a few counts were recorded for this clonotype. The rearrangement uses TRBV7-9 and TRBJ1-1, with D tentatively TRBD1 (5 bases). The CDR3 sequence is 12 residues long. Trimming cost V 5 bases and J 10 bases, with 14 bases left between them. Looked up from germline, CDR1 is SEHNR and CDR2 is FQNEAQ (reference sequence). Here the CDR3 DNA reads TGTGCCAGCAGCACGGGGGGGTCGGGAGCTTTCTTT. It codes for CASSTGGSGAFF.

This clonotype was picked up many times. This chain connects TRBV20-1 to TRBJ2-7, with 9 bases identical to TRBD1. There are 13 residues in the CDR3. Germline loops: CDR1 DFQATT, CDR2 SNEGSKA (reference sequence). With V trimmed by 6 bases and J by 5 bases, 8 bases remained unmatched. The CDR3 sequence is CSALPQGAHEQYF. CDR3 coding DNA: TGCAGTGCCCTCCCACAGGGGGCCCACGAGCAGTACTTC.

The CDR3 DNA reads as TGTGCCAGCAGCCCTCGATCCGGGACAGGGAACACCGGGGAGCTGTTTTTT. This sequence encodes CASSPRSGTGNTGELFF. This chain links TRBV7-2 with TRBJ2-2; 8 bases match TRBD1. The CDR3 spans 17 residues. V dropped 5 bases and J dropped 1; count of bases not matched to a gene: 9. The germline gives CDR1 SGHTA, CDR2 FQGNSA.

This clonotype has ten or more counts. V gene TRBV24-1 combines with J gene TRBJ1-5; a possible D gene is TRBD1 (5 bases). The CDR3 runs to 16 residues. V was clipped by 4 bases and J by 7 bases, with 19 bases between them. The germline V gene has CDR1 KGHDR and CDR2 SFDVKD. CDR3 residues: CATSEPQKGLEQPQHF. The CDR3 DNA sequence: TGTGCCACCAGTGAGCCCCAGAAGGGGCTGGAGCAGCCCCAGCATTTT.

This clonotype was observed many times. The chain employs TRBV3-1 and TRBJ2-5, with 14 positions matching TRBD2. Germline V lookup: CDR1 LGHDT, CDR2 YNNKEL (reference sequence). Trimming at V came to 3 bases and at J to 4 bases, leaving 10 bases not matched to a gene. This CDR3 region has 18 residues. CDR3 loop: CASSQGRLAGGRTETQYF. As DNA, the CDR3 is TGTGCCAGCAGCCAGGGACGACTAGCGGGGGGGCGGACAGAGACCCAGTACTTC.

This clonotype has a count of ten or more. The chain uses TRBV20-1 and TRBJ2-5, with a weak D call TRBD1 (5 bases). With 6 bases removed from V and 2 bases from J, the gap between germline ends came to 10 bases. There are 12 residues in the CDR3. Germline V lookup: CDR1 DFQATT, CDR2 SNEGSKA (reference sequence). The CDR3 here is CSAKRGQETQYF. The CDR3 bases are TGCAGTGCCAAAAGGGGTCAAGAGACCCAGTACTTC.

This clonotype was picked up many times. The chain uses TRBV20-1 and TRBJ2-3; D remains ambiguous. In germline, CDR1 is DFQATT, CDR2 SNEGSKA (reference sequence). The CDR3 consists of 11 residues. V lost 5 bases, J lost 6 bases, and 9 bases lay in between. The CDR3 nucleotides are TGCAGTGCTGGATCCCCCGATACGCAGTATTTT. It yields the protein CSAGSPDTQYF.

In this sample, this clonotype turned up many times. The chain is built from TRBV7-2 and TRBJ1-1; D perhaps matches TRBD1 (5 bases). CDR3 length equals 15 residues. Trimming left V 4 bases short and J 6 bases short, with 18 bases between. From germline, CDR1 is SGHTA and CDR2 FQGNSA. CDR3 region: CASSSRVIQGAEAFF. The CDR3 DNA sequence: TGTGCCAGCAGCTCCCGCGTGATCCAGGGCGCTGAAGCTTTCTTT.

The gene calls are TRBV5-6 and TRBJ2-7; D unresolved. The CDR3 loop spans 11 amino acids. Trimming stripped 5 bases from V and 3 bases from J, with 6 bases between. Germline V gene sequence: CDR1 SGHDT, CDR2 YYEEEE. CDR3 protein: CASRPYYEQYF. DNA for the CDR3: TGTGCCAGCAGACCCTACTACGAGCAGTACTTC.

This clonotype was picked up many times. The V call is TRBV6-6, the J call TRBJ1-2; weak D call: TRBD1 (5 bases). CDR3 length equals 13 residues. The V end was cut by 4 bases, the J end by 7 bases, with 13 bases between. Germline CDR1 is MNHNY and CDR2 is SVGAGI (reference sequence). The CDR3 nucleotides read TGTGCCAGCAGTTCACAGGTGCTTGGTGGCTACACCTTC. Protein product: CASSSQVLGGYTF.

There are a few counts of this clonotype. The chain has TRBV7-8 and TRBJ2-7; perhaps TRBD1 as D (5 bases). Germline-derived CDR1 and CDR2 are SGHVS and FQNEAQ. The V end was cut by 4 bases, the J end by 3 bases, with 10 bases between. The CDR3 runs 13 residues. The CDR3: CASSYLQGYEQYF. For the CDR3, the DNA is TGTGCCAGCAGCTACCTGCAGGGCTACGAGCAGTACTTC.

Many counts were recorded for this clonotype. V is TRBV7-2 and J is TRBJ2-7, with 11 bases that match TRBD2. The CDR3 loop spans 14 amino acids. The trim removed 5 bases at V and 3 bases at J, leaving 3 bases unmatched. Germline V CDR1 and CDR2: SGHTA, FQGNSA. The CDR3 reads CASSPGLAVYEQYF. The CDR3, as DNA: TGTGCCAGCAGCCCGGGACTAGCGGTCTACGAGCAGTACTTC. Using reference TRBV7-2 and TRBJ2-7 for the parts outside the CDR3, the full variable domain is GAGVSQSPSNKVTEKGKDVELRCDPISGHTALYWYRQSLGQGLEFLIYFQGNSAPDKSGLPSDRFSAERTGGSVSTLTIQRTQQEDSAVYLCASSPGLAVYEQYFGPGTRLTVT.

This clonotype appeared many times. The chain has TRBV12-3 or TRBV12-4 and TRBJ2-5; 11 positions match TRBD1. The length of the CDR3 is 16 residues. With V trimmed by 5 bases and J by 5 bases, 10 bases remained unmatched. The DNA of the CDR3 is TGTGCCAGCAGTCTCGGACAGGGGGCCTTAGGGGAGACCCAGTACTTC. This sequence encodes CASSLGQGALGETQYF.

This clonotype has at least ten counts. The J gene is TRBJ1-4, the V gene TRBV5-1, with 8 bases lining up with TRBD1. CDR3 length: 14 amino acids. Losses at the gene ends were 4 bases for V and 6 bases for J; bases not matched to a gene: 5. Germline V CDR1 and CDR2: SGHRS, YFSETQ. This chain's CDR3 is CASSPGGADEKLFF. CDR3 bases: TGCGCCAGCAGCCCAGGGGGCGCCGATGAAAAACTGTTTTTT.

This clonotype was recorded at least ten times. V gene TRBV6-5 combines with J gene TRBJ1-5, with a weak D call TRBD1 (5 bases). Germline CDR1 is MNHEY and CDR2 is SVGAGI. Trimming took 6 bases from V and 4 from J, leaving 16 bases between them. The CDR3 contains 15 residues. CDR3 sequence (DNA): TGTGCCAGCAGCCCGGGGAGGGGTGGAAATCAGCCCCAGCATTTT. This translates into CASSPGRGGNQPQHF.

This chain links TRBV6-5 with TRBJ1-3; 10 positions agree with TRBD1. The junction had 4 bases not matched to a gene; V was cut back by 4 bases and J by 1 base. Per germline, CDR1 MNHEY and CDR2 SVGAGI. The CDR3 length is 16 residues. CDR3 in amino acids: CASSFGTGVSGNTIYF. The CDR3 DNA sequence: TGTGCCAGCAGTTTCGGGACAGGGGTTTCTGGAAACACCATATATTTT.

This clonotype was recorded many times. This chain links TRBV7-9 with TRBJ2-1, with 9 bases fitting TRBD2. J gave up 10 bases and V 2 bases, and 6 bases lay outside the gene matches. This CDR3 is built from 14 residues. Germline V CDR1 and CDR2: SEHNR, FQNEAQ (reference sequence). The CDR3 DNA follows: TGTGCCAGCAGCTTAACGGTTAGCGGGGGCGAGCAGTTCTTC. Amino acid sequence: CASSLTVSGGEQFF.

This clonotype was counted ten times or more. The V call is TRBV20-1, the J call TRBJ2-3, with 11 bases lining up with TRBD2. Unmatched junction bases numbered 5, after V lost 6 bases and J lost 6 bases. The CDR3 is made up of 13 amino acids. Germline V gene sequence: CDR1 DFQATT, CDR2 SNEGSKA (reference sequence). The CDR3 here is CSAASGGTDTQYF. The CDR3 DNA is TGCAGTGCCGCTAGCGGGGGGACGGATACGCAGTATTTT.